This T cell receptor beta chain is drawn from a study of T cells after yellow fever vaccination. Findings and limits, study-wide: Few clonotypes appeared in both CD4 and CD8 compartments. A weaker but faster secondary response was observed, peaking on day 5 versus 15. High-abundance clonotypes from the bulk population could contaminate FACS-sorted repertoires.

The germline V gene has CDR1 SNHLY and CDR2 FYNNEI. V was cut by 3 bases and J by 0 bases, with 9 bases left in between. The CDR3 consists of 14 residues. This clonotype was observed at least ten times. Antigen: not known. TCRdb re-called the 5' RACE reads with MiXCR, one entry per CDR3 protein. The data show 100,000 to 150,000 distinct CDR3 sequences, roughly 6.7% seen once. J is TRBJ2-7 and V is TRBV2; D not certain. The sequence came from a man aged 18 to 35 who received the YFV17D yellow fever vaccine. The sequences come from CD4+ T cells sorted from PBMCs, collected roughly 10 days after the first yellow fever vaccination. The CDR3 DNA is TGTGCCAGCAGTGACACGAGGAGCTCCTACGAGCAGTACTTC. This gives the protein CASSDTRSSYEQYF. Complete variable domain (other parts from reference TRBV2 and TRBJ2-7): EPEVTQTPSHQVTQMGQEVILRCVPISNHLYFYWYRQILGQKVEFLVSFYNNEISEKSEIFDDQFSVERPDGSNFTLKIRSTKLEDSAMYFCASSDTRSSYEQYFGPGTRLTVT.